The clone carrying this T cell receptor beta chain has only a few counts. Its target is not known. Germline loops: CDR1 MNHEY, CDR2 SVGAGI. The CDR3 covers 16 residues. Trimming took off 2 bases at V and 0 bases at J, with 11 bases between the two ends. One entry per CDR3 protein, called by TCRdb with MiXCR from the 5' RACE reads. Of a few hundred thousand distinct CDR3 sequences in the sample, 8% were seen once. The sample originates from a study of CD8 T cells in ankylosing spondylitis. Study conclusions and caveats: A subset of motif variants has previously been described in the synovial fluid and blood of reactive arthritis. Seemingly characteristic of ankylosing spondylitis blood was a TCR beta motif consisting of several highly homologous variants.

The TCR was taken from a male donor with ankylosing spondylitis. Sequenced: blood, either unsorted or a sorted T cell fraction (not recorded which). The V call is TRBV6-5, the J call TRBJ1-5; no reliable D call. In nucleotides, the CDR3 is TGTGCCAGCAGTTACCTAAGCGGGTATAGCAATCAGCCCCAGCATTTT. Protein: CASSYLSGYSNQPQHF.